This is a list of T cell receptor beta chains from one sample in a study of blood T cells in healthy people across ages. TCRdb re-analysed the 5' RACE reads in MiXCR, keeping a single row per CDR3 protein. The data show 650,000 to 800,000 distinct CDR3 sequences, roughly 44% seen once. The source material was blood. The source of these receptors is a man aged 60-69 years in good health. Each CDR3 is given with its conserved first and last residue. Fields, in order: clone size, D gene, J gene, V gene, CDR3 DNA, CDR3 protein. The D gene is left open where the match is weak. Not all rows give a size; the values are once, few, many and, for expanded clones, a class.

clone size: -
D gene: -
J gene: TRBJ2-2
V gene: TRBV9
CDR3 DNA: TGTGCCAGCAGCTGGGGGAAAGGGAACACCGGGGAGCTGTTTTTT
CDR3 protein: CASSWGKGNTGELFF

clone size: -
D gene: TRBD2
J gene: TRBJ2-5
V gene: TRBV2
CDR3 DNA: TGTGCCAGCAGTGAACCGCTAGCGGGGGGGCCCTCCAATGAGCAGTACTTC
CDR3 protein: CASSEPLAGGPSNEQYF

clone size: -
D gene: -
J gene: TRBJ1-2
V gene: TRBV5-1
CDR3 DNA: TGCGCCAGCAGGCGGGAACCTTCCGAACGAGGCTACACCTTC
CDR3 protein: CASRREPSERGYTF

clone size: many
D gene: TRBD1
J gene: TRBJ2-3
V gene: TRBV7-6
CDR3 DNA: TGTGCCAGCAGCTACTGGACAGGGGGCTCAGATACGCAGTATTTT
CDR3 protein: CASSYWTGGSDTQYF

clone size: -
D gene: TRBD1
J gene: TRBJ2-1
V gene: TRBV7-2
CDR3 DNA: TGTGCCAGCAGCATGACAGGGGGCGCGTTTTATGAGCAGTTCTTC
CDR3 protein: CASSMTGGAFYEQFF

clone size: once
D gene: -
J gene: TRBJ1-1
V gene: TRBV20-1
CDR3 DNA: TGCAGTGCTCGAGCGTACACAGGGACGACTGAAGCTTTCTTT
CDR3 protein: CSARAYTGTTEAFF

clone size: -
D gene: -
J gene: TRBJ1-2
V gene: TRBV20-1
CDR3 DNA: TGCAGTGCTAGCCCCGGGAGGGCCGTTGGCTACACCTTC
CDR3 protein: CSASPGRAVGYTF

clone size: once
D gene: -
J gene: TRBJ2-5
V gene: TRBV7-9
CDR3 DNA: TGTGCCAGCAGCTTAGGTCGGGCTCTGGGGCAAGAGACCCAGTACTTC
CDR3 protein: CASSLGRALGQETQYF

clone size: -
D gene: TRBD2
J gene: TRBJ2-3
V gene: TRBV4-3
CDR3 DNA: TGCGCCAGCAGCCAATTTTCCCCCTCGGGGGGATCCACAGATACGCAGTATTTT
CDR3 protein: CASSQFSPSGGSTDTQYF

clone size: few
D gene: -
J gene: TRBJ1-1
V gene: TRBV15
CDR3 DNA: TGTGCCACCAGCAGAGAAGTTTGGACAGTAGAAGCTTTCTTT
CDR3 protein: CATSREVWTVEAFF

clone size: -
D gene: TRBD1
J gene: TRBJ1-2
V gene: TRBV5-1
CDR3 DNA: TGCGCCAGCAGCTGGGTGCCAGGGGGTGGCTACACCTTC
CDR3 protein: CASSWVPGGGYTF

clone size: -
D gene: -
J gene: TRBJ1-6
V gene: TRBV7-8
CDR3 DNA: TGTGCCAGCAGCTTAGGAGGGCCCCCCGAGAATTCACCCCTCCACTTT
CDR3 protein: CASSLGGPPENSPLHF

clone size: -
D gene: -
J gene: TRBJ2-7
V gene: TRBV11-2
CDR3 DNA: TGTGCCAGCAGCCAGAGTTACTACAATGAGCAGTACTTC
CDR3 protein: CASSQSYYNEQYF

clone size: -
D gene: -
J gene: TRBJ2-1
V gene: TRBV7-2
CDR3 DNA: TGTGCCAGCAGCGGGCAGGGTTGTGAGCAGTTCTTC
CDR3 protein: CASSGQGCEQFF

clone size: -
D gene: TRBD1
J gene: TRBJ2-5
V gene: TRBV5-1
CDR3 DNA: TGCGCCAGCTTCTATCGGCCGGGACAGGTCAATGAGCAGTACTTC
CDR3 protein: CASFYRPGQVNEQYF

clone size: -
D gene: -
J gene: TRBJ1-4
V gene: TRBV7-2
CDR3 DNA: TGTGCCGGCAGTCGCACGGGGGGTAATGACGGAAAACTGTTTTTT
CDR3 protein: CAGSRTGGNDGKLFF

clone size: few
D gene: -
J gene: TRBJ2-5
V gene: TRBV4-1
CDR3 DNA: TGCGCCAGCAGCCAAGATAGGTTC
CDR3 protein: CASSQDRF

clone size: -
D gene: TRBD2
J gene: TRBJ2-3
V gene: TRBV30
CDR3 DNA: TGTGCCTGGAGTTTCCGGGGGGGCTTCACAGATACGCAGTATTTT
CDR3 protein: CAWSFRGGFTDTQYF

clone size: -
D gene: TRBD2
J gene: TRBJ2-1
V gene: TRBV20-1
CDR3 DNA: TGCAGTGCTAGAACGGGAGGACCCGCGGGTTTTTACAATGAGCAGTTCTTC
CDR3 protein: CSARTGGPAGFYNEQFF

clone size: few
D gene: TRBD1
J gene: TRBJ2-5
V gene: TRBV12-3/TRBV12-4
CDR3 DNA: TGTGCCAGCAGTTTATCATTAGGGGGGAACAGGGGGCAGGACCAAGAGACCCAGTACTTC
CDR3 protein: CASSLSLGGNRGQDQETQYF

clone size: -
D gene: TRBD1
J gene: TRBJ2-1
V gene: TRBV27
CDR3 DNA: TGTGCCAGCAGCTTACAAGACAGGGGTAAAAGTTACAATGAGCAGTTCTTC
CDR3 protein: CASSLQDRGKSYNEQFF

clone size: -
D gene: -
J gene: TRBJ1-4
V gene: TRBV30
CDR3 DNA: TGTGCCTGGAGGGACAGTGAAAAACTGTTTTTT
CDR3 protein: CAWRDSEKLFF

clone size: -
D gene: -
J gene: TRBJ2-1
V gene: TRBV28
CDR3 DNA: TGTGCCAGCAGTAGGGCCGGTGATTACAATGAGCAGTTCTTC
CDR3 protein: CASSRAGDYNEQFF

clone size: few
D gene: TRBD1
J gene: TRBJ2-3
V gene: TRBV3-1
CDR3 DNA: TGTGCCAGCAGCCAAAACAGGGGCCCTAGCACAGATACGCAGTATTTT
CDR3 protein: CASSQNRGPSTDTQYF

clone size: few
D gene: TRBD1
J gene: TRBJ2-7
V gene: TRBV12-3/TRBV12-4
CDR3 DNA: TGTGCCAGCAGTATTACAGGGGGCTACGAGCAGTACTTC
CDR3 protein: CASSITGGYEQYF